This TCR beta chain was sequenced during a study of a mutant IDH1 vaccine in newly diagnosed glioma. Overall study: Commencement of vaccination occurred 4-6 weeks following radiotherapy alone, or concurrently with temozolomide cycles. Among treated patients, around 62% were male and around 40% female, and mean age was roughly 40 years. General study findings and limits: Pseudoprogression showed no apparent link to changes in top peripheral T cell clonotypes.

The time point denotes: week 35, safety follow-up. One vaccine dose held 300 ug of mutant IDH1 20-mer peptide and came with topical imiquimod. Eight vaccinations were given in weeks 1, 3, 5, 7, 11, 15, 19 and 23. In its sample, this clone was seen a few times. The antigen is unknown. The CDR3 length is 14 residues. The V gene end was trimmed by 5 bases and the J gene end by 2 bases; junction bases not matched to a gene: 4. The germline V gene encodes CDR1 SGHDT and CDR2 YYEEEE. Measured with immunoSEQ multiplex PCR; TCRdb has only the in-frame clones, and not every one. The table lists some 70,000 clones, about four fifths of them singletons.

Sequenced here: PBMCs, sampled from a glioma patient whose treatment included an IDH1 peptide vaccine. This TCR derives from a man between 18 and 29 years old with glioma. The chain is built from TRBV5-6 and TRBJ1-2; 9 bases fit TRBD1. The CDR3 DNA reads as TGTGCCAGCAGGGGGACAGGGCAAAACTATGGCTACACCTTC. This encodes CASRGTGQNYGYTF.